The next 22 T cell receptor beta chains were all read from a single sample in a study of response to subunit inactivated influenza vaccine. TCRdb re-called the RT-PCR reads with MiXCR, one entry per CDR3 protein. The table has under 500,000 distinct CDR3 sequences, over 9.5% seen once. The sequenced sample was PBMCs from blood, obtained about 40 days after vaccination. The receptor source for this set is a man aged 50 to 59 who received an inactivated influenza vaccine.

There are many counts of this clonotype. The chain combines TRBV29-1 with TRBJ2-7; 9 bases agree with TRBD1. Trimming took 7 bases from V and 1 from J; bases not matched to a gene: 5. This CDR3 contains 13 residues. Germline CDR1 is SQVTM and CDR2 is ANQGSEA. In nucleotides, the CDR3 is TGCAGCGGTTCGACAGGGGGGTCCTACGAGCAGTACTTC. Amino acids: CSGSTGGSYEQYF.

This clonotype was picked up a small number of times. The V and J genes are TRBV7-2 and TRBJ2-3, with D perhaps TRBD2 (7 bases). V was trimmed by 11 bases and J by 14 bases, leaving 17 bases between them. Germline CDR1 SGHTA, CDR2 FQGNSA. This CDR3 has 10 amino acids. The CDR3 nucleotides read TGTGCCCTAGGTGGGGGGGCCCCGTATTTT. This sequence encodes CALGGGAPYF.

This sequence joins TRBV10-3 and TRBJ1-5; 9 nucleotides line up with TRBD1. The CDR3 consists of 13 residues. Germline lookup yields CDR1 ENHRY and CDR2 SYGVKD. V shed 10 bases, J shed 8 bases, and the junction held 9 bases outside the gene matches. CDR3 nucleotide sequence: TGTGCCAGCGCATACAGGGGGCAAGAGCCCCAGCATTTT. Amino acid sequence: CASAYRGQEPQHF.

This clonotype has only a few counts. The germline gene is not matched at one end of the junction; a read error may be the cause. This rearrangement joins TRBV11-1 to TRBJ2-1; D not resolved. This CDR3 contains 13 residues. Germline loops: CDR1 SGHAT, CDR2 FQDESV (reference sequence). CDR3 DNA: TGTGCCAGCAGCTTAGGACCCTACGATGAGCAGTTCTTC. As protein: CASSLGPYDEQFF.

The chain couples TRBV7-9 to TRBJ2-5; D may be TRBD1 (6 bases). The V gene's germline CDR1 is SEHNR and CDR2 FQNEAQ (reference sequence). Deletions cut 0 bases from V and 4 bases from J, with 9 bases between. The CDR3 covers 14 residues. The CDR3: CASSLAQGLETQYF. CDR3 sequence (DNA): TGTGCCAGCAGCTTAGCGCAGGGGCTAGAGACCCAGTACTTC.

This clonotype has a handful of counts. The V call is TRBV9, the J call TRBJ2-3; unclear D gene. Germline-derived CDR1 and CDR2 are SGDLS and YYNGEE. The CDR3 spans 13 residues. V was cut by 3 bases and J by 6 bases, with 11 bases left in between. DNA of the CDR3: TGTGCCAGCAGCGCCCTACTAAGCGATACGCAGTATTTT. Translated: CASSALLSDTQYF.

This clonotype turned up a few times. The chain carries TRBV11-1 and TRBJ2-1; D gene uncertain. Trimming stripped 3 bases from V and 4 bases from J, with 7 bases between. Germline V gives CDR1 SGHAT, CDR2 FQDESV (reference sequence). The CDR3 extends over 13 amino acids. CDR3 nucleotides: TGTGCCAGCAGCTTCTCACAGTACAATGAGCAGTTCTTC. Amino acid sequence: CASSFSQYNEQFF.

This clonotype has more than one count but fewer than ten. The chain employs TRBV5-1 and TRBJ2-1, with 12 bases lining up with TRBD2. Trimming cost V 7 bases and J 2 bases; bases outside gene matches: 10. CDR3 length equals 17 residues. Germline V CDR1 and CDR2: SGHRS, YFSETQ. CDR3 nucleotides: TGCGCCAGCTCGGGGGCGACTAGCGGGGGCACCTACAATGAGCAGTTCTTC. This translates into CASSGATSGGTYNEQFF.

Turning to this clonotype: Compared with germline, one end of the junction differs, possibly owing to a read error. This sequence joins TRBV20-1 and TRBJ2-5; D possibly corresponds to TRBD2 (6 bases). This CDR3 is built from 14 residues. Germline CDR1 and CDR2: DFQATT and SNEGSKA (reference sequence). The CDR3 loop is CSPLGGQGQGTQYF. As DNA, the CDR3 is TGCAGTCCTCTGGGAGGACAAGGGCAAGGGACCCAGTACTTC.

CDR3 in DNA: TGTGCCAGCAGCATCCTAGGCCCTGAGCAGTTCTTC. Its translation is CASSILGPEQFF. J is TRBJ2-1 and V is TRBV5-5; no clear D gene. The V end lost 4 bases, the J end lost 9 bases, and 11 bases lay between the germline ends. This CDR3 is built from 12 residues. Germline V gives CDR1 SGHKS, CDR2 YYEKEE (reference sequence).

This clonotype has just a few counts. This chain connects TRBV12-3 or TRBV12-4 to TRBJ1-2; D gene ambiguous. The CDR3 is made up of 13 amino acids. V gave up 6 bases and J gave up 8 bases, with 16 bases separating them. CDR3 in DNA: TGTGCCAGCAGCCCCTCTGTAAGTGGGGGCTACACCTTC. Translating gives CASSPSVSGGYTF.

The chain is built from TRBV20-1 and TRBJ2-1; TRBD2 agrees at 7 bases. V shed 8 bases and J 14 bases; nucleotides not matched to a gene: 18. CDR3 size: 13 residues. Germline V lookup: CDR1 DFQATT, CDR2 SNEGSKA (reference sequence). CDR3 nucleotide sequence: TGCAGTTCAGCGGGGAAGGGGCCCCCGGAGGAGTTCTTC. Translated: CSSAGKGPPEEFF.

This clonotype was counted many times. CDR3 coding DNA: TGCAGTGCTAGAGATCTAGCGGGAGGGCCCTCTAATGAGCAGTTCTTC. Its protein is CSARDLAGGPSNEQFF. The V call is TRBV20-1, the J call TRBJ2-1; 12 bases map to TRBD2. J was trimmed by 7 bases and V by 0 bases; bases with no gene match: 7. Germline V gives CDR1 DFQATT, CDR2 SNEGSKA (reference sequence). The CDR3 spans 16 residues.

The sample holds a few counts of this clonotype. The chain employs TRBV5-6 and TRBJ1-3; D not resolved. Germline assignment: CDR1 SGHDT and CDR2 YYEEEE. This CDR3 region has 14 residues. Trimming shortened V by 4 bases and J by 0 bases, and 8 bases separated the two germline ends. Written as DNA, the CDR3 is TGTGCCAGCAGCCGCCCGGCCTCTGGAAACACCATATATTTT. This translates into CASSRPASGNTIYF.

This clonotype was observed a handful of times. The gene calls are TRBV29-1 and TRBJ1-3; D is unresolved. Looked up from germline, CDR1 is SQVTM and CDR2 is ANQGSEA. V gave up 1 base and J gave up 4 bases, with 11 bases separating them. There are 14 residues in the CDR3. The CDR3 DNA reads TGCAGCGTTGAAGGAACATCGGGAGGAAACACCATATATTTT. Its translation: CSVEGTSGGNTIYF.

The genes are TRBV5-5 and TRBJ2-7, with TRBD1 matching 7 bases. The CDR3 runs to 14 residues. Losses at the gene ends were 3 bases for V and 3 bases for J; bases not matched to a gene: 6. In germline, CDR1 is SGHKS, CDR2 YYEKEE (reference sequence). The CDR3: CASSSTGFGYEQYF. The CDR3 nucleotides are TGTGCCAGCAGCTCGACAGGGTTCGGCTACGAGCAGTACTTC.

The chain combines TRBV7-2 with TRBJ2-6, with TRBD1 matching 8 bases. This CDR3 has 17 amino acids. CDR1 SGHTA and CDR2 FQGNSA come from the germline V gene. The V gene end was trimmed by 5 bases and the J gene end by 0 bases; junction bases not matched to a gene: 6. CDR3 region: CASSGQGPSSGANVLTF. CDR3 sequence (DNA): TGTGCCAGCAGCGGACAGGGTCCCTCCTCTGGGGCCAACGTCCTGACTTTC.

This clonotype was seen only a few times. V gene TRBV6-2 or TRBV6-3 combines with J gene TRBJ2-1; 12 bases match TRBD2. CDR3 size: 15 residues. After removal of 6 bases from V and 6 bases from J, the junction contained 6 bases not matched to a gene. Germline-derived CDR1 and CDR2 are MNHEY and SVGEGT. CDR3 region: CASRASGGAGNEQFF. In DNA, the CDR3 is TGTGCCAGCAGGGCTAGCGGGGGGGCCGGCAATGAGCAGTTCTTC.

This clonotype was counted a few times. This sequence joins TRBV7-2 and TRBJ2-7; 8 bases line up with TRBD1. J was trimmed by 2 bases and V by 4 bases; bases with no gene match: 4. Germline-derived CDR1 and CDR2 are SGHTA and FQGNSA. The CDR3 is made up of 14 amino acids. CDR3 amino acids: CASSSGQAPYEQYF. The CDR3 nucleotides are TGTGCCAGCAGCTCGGGACAGGCGCCCTACGAGCAGTACTTC. The variable domain in full, with the rest retrieved from reference TRBV7-2 and TRBJ2-7, is GAGVSQSPSNKVTEKGKDVELRCDPISGHTALYWYRQSLGQGLEFLIYFQGNSAPDKSGLPSDRFSAERTGGSVSTLTIQRTQQEDSAVYLCASSSGQAPYEQYFGPGTRLTVT.

This clonotype was detected only a few times. The rearrangement joins TRBV4-1 to TRBJ2-1, with a tentative D call TRBD1 (5 bases). CDR1 and CDR2 from the germline V gene are MGHRA and YSYEKL. The CDR3 has 16 residues. Trimming left V 0 bases short and J 0 bases short, with 9 bases between. The CDR3 region is CASSQEAQGSYNEQFF. The CDR3, as DNA: TGCGCCAGCAGCCAAGAAGCGCAGGGCTCCTACAATGAGCAGTTCTTC.

Many counts were recorded for this clonotype. The chain has TRBV6-2 or TRBV6-3 and TRBJ1-5; TRBD1 matches at 8 bases. Looked up from germline, CDR1 is MNHEY and CDR2 is SVGEGT. The CDR3 length is 19 residues. V dropped 2 bases and J dropped 1; count of bases not matched to a gene: 13. CDR3 in DNA: TGTGCCAGCAGTTACCTCCGCAGGGGGCCGATCAAGAGCAATCAGCCCCAGCATTTT. Its protein is CASSYLRRGPIKSNQPQHF.

The chain recombines TRBV6-2 or TRBV6-3 with TRBJ2-3; D is ambiguous. Trimming shortened V by 10 bases and J by 3 bases, and 14 bases separated the two germline ends. Germline-derived CDR1 and CDR2 are MNHEY and SVGEGT. The CDR3 is 13 amino acids. CDR3 loop: CATAEPPTDTQYF. The CDR3 DNA sequence: TGTGCCACGGCGGAACCGCCGACAGATACGCAGTATTTT.